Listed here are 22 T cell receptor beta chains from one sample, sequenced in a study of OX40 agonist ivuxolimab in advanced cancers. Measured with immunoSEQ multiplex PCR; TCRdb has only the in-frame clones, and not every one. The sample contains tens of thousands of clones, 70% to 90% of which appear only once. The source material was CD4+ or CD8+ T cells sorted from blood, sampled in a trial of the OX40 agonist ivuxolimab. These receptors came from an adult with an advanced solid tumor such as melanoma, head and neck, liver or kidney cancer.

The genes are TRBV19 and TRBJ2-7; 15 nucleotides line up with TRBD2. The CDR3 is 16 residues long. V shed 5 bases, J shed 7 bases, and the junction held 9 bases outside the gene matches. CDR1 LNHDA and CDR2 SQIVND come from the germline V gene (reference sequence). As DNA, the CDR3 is TGTGCCAGTAGTGGGACTAGCGGGAGGAACTTCTTGGAGCAGTACTTC. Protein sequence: CASSGTSGRNFLEQYF.

The CDR3 loop reads CSVSDTLVSGGGNEQFF. In DNA, the CDR3 is TGCAGCGTTTCGGACACTTTGGTTAGCGGAGGGGGGAATGAGCAGTTCTTC. The V call is TRBV29-1, the J call TRBJ2-1; the D gene could be TRBD1 or TRBD2 (6 bases each). Trimming pared 5 bases from V and 7 bases from J, leaving 27 bases between. Per the germline V gene, CDR1 is SQVTM and CDR2 is ANQGSEA. The CDR3 totals 17 residues.

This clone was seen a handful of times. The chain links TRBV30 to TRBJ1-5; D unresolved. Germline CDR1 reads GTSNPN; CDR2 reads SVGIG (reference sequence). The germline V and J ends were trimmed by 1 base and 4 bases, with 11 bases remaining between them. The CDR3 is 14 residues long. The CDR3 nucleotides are TGTGCCTGGAGTGGTAGGGTTGGAAATCAGCCCCAGCATTTT. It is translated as CAWSGRVGNQPQHF.

CDR3 residues: CASSWDRGRRGYTF. CDR3 in DNA: TGTGCCAGCAGCTGGGACAGGGGGCGGCGGGGCTACACCTTC. This chain joins TRBV28 and TRBJ1-2; 12 positions agree with TRBD1. This CDR3 is 14 amino acids long. Germline CDR1 reads MDHEN; CDR2 reads SYDVKM. J lost 8 bases, V lost 6 bases, and 7 bases had no gene match.

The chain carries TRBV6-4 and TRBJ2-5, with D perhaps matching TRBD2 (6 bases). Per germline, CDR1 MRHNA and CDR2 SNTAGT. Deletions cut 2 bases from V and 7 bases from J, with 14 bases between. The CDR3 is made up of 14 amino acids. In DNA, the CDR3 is TGTGCCAGCAGTGACGGGACTCCGTATGGGACCCAGTACTTC. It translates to CASSDGTPYGTQYF.

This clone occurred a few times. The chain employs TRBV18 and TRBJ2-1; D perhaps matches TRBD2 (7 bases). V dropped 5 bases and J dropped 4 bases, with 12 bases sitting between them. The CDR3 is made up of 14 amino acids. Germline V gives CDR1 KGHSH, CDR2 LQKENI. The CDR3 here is CASSSSGTYNEQFF. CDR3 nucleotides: TGTGCCAGCTCATCGAGCGGGACATACAATGAGCAGTTCTTC.

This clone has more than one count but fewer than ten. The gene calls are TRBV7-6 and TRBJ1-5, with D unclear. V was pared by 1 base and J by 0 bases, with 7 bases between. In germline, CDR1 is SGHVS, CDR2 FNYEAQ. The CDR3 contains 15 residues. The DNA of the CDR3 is TGTGCCAGCAGCTTAGGGGTAAATAGCAATCAGCCCCAGCATTTT. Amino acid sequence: CASSLGVNSNQPQHF.

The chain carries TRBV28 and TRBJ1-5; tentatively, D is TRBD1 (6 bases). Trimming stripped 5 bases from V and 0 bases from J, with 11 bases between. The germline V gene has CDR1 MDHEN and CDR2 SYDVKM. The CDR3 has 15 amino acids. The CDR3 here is CASSMGHFSNQPQHF. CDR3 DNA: TGTGCCAGCAGTATGGGACATTTTAGCAATCAGCCCCAGCATTTT. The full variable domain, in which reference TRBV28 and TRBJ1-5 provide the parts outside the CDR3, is DVKVTQSSRYLVKRTGEKVFLECVQDMDHENMFWYRQDPGLGLRLIYFSYDVKMKEKGDIPEGYSVSREKKERFSLILESASTNQTSMYLCASSMGHFSNQPQHFGDGTRLSIL.

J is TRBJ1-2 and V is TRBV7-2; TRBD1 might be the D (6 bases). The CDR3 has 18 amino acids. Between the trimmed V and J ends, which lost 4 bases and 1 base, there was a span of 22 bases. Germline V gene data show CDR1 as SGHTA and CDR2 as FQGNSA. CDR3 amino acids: CASSYQQGRGSLNYGYTF. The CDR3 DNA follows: TGTGCCAGCAGCTACCAACAGGGAAGGGGTTCCCTTAACTATGGCTACACCTTC.

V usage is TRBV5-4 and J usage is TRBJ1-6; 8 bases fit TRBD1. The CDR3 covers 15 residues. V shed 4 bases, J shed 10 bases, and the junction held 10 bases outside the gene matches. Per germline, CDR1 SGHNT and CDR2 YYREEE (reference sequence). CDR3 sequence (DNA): TGTGCCAGCAGCCGAGATAGACAGGGGAGCTCACCCCTCCACTTT. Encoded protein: CASSRDRQGSSPLHF.

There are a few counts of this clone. CDR3 sequence reads: CASRNRQGGGYTF. The CDR3 DNA sequence: TGCGCCAGCAGAAACAGACAGGGAGGTGGCTACACCTTC. The V call is TRBV5-1, the J call TRBJ1-2; TRBD1 matches 7 bases. This CDR3 contains 13 residues. Germline CDR1 SGHRS, CDR2 YFSETQ. Germline trimming cut 5 bases from V and 7 bases from J; bases unmatched to any gene: 8.

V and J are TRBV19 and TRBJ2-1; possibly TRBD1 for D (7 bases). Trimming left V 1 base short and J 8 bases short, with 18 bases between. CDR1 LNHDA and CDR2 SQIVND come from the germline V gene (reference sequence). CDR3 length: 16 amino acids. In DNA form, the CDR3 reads TGTGCCAGTAGTATAGGGTCTCCTCCCAGGGGGGATGAGCAGTTCTTC. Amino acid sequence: CASSIGSPPRGDEQFF.

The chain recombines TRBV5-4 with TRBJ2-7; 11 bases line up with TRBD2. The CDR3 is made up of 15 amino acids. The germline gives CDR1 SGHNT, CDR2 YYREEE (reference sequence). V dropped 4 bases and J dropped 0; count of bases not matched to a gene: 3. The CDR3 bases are TGTGCCAGCAGCCCCACTAGCGGGAGCTCCTACGAGCAGTACTTC. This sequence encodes CASSPTSGSSYEQYF.

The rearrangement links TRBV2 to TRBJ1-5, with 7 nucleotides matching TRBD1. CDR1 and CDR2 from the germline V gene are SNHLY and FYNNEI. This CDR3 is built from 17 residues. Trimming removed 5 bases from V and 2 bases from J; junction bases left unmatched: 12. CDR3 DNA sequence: TGTGCCAGCAGTAGGTTCGGACAGGCCCCAGGCAATCAGCCCCAGCATTTT. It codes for CASSRFGQAPGNQPQHF.

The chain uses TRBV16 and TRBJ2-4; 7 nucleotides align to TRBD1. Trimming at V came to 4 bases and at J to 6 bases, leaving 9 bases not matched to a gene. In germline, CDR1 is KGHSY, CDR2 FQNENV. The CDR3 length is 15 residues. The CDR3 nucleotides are TGTGCCAGCAGCCCTAATATCGGGACAGCAAACATTCAGTACTTC. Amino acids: CASSPNIGTANIQYF.

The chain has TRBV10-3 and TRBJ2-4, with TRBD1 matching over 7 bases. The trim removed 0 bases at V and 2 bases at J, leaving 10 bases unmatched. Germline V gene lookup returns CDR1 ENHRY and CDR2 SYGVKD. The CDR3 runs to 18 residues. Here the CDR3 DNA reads TGTGCCATCAGTGAGTCGGTAACAGGGGATGGTTCCAAAAACATTCAGTACTTC. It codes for CAISESVTGDGSKNIQYF.

CDR3 residues: CASSLRDGGGNEQFF. CDR3 DNA: TGTGCCAGCAGTCTCCGGGACGGAGGAGGAAATGAGCAGTTCTTC. The genes are TRBV6-1 and TRBJ2-1; D could derive from TRBD1 or TRBD2 (5 bases each). The germline V and J ends were trimmed by 5 bases and 7 bases, with 18 bases remaining between them. CDR1 and CDR2 (germline): MNHNS, SASEGT. The CDR3 has 15 amino acids.

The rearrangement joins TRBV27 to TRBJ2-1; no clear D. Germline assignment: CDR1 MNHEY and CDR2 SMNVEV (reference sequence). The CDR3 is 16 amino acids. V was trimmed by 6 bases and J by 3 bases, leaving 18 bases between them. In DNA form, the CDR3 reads TGTGCCAGCAGCCGTCTCCCCCTCGAGTACTACAATGAGCAGTTCTTC. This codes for CASSRLPLEYYNEQFF.

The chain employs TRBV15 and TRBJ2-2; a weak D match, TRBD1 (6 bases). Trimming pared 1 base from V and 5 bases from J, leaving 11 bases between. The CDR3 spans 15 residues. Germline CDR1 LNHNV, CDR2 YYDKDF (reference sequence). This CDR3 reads CATSRGPQGTGELFF. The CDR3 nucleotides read TGTGCCACCAGCAGAGGCCCCCAGGGGACCGGGGAGCTGTTTTTT.

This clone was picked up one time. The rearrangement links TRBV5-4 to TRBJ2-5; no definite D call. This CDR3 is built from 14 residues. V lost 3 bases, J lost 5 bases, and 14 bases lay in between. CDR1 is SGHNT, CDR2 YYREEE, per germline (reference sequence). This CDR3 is CASSYLGGGETQYF. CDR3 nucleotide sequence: TGTGCCAGCAGCTATTTGGGTGGCGGTGAGACCCAGTACTTC.

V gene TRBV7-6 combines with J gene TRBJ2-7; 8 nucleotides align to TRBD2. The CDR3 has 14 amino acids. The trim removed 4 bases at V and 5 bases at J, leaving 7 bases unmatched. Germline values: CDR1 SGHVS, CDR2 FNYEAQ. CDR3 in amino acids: CASSYSGRSDEQYF. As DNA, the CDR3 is TGTGCCAGCAGCTACAGCGGGAGATCCGACGAGCAGTACTTC. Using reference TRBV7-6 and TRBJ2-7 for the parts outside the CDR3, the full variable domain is GAGVSQSPRYKVTKRGQDVALRCDPISGHVSLYWYRQALGQGPEFLTYFNYEAQQDKSGLPNDRFSAERPEGSISTLTIQRTEQRDSAMYRCASSYSGRSDEQYFGPGTRLTVT.

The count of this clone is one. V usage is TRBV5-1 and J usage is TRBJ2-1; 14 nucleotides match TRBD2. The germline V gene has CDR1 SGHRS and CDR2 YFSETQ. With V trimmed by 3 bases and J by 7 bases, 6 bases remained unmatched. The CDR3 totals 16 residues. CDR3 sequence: CASSSRLAGGPNEQFF. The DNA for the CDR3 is TGCGCCAGCAGCTCGAGACTAGCGGGAGGGCCGAATGAGCAGTTCTTC.